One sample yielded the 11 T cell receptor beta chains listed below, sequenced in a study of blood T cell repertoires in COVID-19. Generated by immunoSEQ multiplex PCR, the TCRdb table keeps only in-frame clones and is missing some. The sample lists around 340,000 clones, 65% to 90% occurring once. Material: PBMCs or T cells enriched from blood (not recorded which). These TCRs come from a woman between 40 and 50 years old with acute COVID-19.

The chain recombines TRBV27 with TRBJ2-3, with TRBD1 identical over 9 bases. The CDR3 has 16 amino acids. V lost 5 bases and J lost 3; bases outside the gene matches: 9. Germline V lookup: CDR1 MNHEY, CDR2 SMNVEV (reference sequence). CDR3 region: CASSGLPGQGTDTQYF. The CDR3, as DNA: TGTGCCAGCAGTGGACTTCCGGGACAGGGAACAGATACGCAGTATTTT.

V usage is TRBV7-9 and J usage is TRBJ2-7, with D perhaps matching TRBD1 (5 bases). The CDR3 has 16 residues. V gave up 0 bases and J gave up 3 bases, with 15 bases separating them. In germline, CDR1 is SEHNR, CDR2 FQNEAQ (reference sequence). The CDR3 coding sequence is TGTGCCAGCAGCTTAGCGGTGGGGAAGGGGCACTACGAGCAGTACTTC. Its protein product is CASSLAVGKGHYEQYF.

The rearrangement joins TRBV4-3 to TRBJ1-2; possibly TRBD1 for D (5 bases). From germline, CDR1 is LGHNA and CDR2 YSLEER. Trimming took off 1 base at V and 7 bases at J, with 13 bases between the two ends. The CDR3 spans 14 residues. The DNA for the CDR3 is TGCGCCAGCAGCCAAGGGGCCAGGGTTTCTGGCTACACCTTC. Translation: CASSQGARVSGYTF.

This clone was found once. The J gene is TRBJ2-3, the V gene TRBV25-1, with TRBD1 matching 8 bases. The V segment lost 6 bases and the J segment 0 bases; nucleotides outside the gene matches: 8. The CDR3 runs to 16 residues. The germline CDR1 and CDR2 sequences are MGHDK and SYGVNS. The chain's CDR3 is CASRKGQGVSTDTQYF. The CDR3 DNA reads TGTGCCAGCAGGAAAGGACAGGGAGTAAGCACAGATACGCAGTATTTT.

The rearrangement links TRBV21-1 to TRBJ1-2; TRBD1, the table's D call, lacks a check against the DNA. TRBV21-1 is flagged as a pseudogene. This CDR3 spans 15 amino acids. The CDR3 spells CASRTTGTGSDGYTF. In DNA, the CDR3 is TGTGCCAGCAGAACGACCGGGACAGGGTCCGATGGCTACACCTTC.

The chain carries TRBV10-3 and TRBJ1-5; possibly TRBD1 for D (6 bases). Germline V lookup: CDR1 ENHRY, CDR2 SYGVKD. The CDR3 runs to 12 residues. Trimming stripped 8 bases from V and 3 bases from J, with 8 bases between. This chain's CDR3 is CAIGQNNQPQHF. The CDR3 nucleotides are TGTGCCATCGGACAGAACAATCAGCCCCAGCATTTT.

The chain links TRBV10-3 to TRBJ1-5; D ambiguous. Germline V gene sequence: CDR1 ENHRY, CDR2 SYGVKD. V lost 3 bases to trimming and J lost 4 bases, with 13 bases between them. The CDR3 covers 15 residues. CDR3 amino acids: CAISDRSFENQPQHF. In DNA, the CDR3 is TGTGCCATCAGTGATAGAAGTTTCGAGAATCAGCCCCAGCATTTT.

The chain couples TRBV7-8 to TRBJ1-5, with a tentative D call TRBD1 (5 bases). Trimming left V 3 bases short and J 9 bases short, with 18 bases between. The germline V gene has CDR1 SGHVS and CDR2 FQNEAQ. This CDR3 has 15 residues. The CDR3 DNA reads TGTGCCAGCAGCTTTCAGAAACGGGGGGGAGGGCCCCAGCATTTT. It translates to CASSFQKRGGGPQHF.

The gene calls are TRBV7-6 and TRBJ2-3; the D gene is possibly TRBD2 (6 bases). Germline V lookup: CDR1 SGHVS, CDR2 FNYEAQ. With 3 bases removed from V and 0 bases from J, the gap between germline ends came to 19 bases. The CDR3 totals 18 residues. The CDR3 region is CASSFHPSGATSTDTQYF. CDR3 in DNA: TGTGCCAGCAGCTTCCATCCGTCGGGAGCCACCAGCACAGATACGCAGTATTTT.

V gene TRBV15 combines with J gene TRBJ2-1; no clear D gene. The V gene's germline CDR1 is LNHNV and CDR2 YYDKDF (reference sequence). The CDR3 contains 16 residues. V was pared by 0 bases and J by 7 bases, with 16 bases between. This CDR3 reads CATSREFPVFENEQFF. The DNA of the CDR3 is TGTGCCACCAGCAGAGAATTTCCCGTCTTTGAGAATGAGCAGTTCTTC.

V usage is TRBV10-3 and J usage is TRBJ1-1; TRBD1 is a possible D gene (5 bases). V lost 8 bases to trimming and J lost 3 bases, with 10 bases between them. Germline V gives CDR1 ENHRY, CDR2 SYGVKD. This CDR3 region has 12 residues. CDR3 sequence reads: CAIGGTYTEAFF. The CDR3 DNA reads TGTGCCATCGGGGGGACCTACACTGAAGCTTTCTTT.